This T cell receptor beta chain was documented in a study of vaccination and CD4 T cells after COVID-19 (dated by TCRdb to between 2020 and 2023). General notes on the study: Every convalescent patient had a positive nasal swab PCR test for SARS-CoV-2, with mild disease in roughly nine patients and severe disease in one. In control cultures, a CEFX viral epitope pool was used as positive control, an HIV-1 Nef peptide pool was used as negative control, or no peptide was added. In 10 COVID-19 convalescent patients and a handful of infection-naive healthy vaccine recipients, the spike-specific CD4+ TCR repertoire before mRNA vaccination was compared with the repertoire after mRNA vaccination. Two doses of either the Pfizer-BioNTech BNT162b2 vaccine (n=8) or the Moderna mRNA-1273 vaccine (n=2) were administered to participants. The cultures were stimulated with overlapping spike peptide pools from SARS-CoV-2 and from the common cold coronaviruses HCoV-NL63, HCoV-OC43 and HCoV-229E. In the convalescent cohort there were six males and four females, among whom were two Hispanic individuals, seven Caucasians, two Asians and one multiracial person. Post-vaccine blood samples were obtained a median of about 72 days after the second vaccine dose, with a range of roughly 13 to 250 days. Post-COVID blood samples from convalescent patients were collected a median of about 110 days after diagnosis, with a range of roughly 30 to 161 days.

The paper's findings and limits, for the study overall: In convalescent patients, nearly all vaccine-specific clones (304 of 307) were found to be mono-reactive for SARS-CoV-2 spike rather than cross-reactive with common cold coronaviruses. The study included relatively few convalescent patients and did not analyze early timepoints after natural infection. In convalescent patients, a median 86.3% of post-vaccine SARS-CoV-2-reactive clones were detected only after vaccination, and vaccine-specific priming was suggested by this finding. The median number of SARS-CoV-2-reactive clonotypes rose from around 20 after infection to 35 to 45 after vaccination, but the change was not significant.

Per the publication, the treatment or condition label means: roughly 11-day PBMC culture with coronavirus spike peptide pools or control peptides (ViraFEST assay). The ViraFEST assay, used in the study, expanded antigen-specific T cells with peptide pools and then identified the expanded clonotypes through TCR sequencing. The convalescent patients' positive SARS-CoV-2 PCR tests were from March to December 2020, which was before the Alpha, Beta and Delta variants emerged in the United States. PBMCs were cultured at roughly 1.8 million per well in IMDM supplemented with roughly 5% human AB serum and around 10 IU/ml IL-2, with approximately 11 ug/ml peptide pools added. On days 3 and 7, half of the culture medium was replaced with fresh IL-2-containing medium. After approximately 11 days of culture, CD4+ T cells were isolated by negative selection with the EasySep CD4+ T cell isolation kit. Ficoll-Paque Plus gradient centrifugation was used to isolate PBMCs from whole blood, and the isolated PBMCs were then either used fresh or cryopreserved at -140C. Each culture condition was generally run in triplicate wells.

Trimmed from V: 4 bases; trimmed from J: 5 bases; junction bases lacking a gene match: 10. From cysteine to phenylalanine, the CDR3 is 16 amino acids long. CDR3 DNA only is kept here, 48 bases in frame from base 1. From a lookup of the germline V gene, CDR1 and CDR2 are SGHDT and YYEEEE. As to this clonotype: Its specific antigen is unknown. No base quality values were provided; no much bigger clone lies one nucleotide off.

Library prep was done by PCR. DNA from cultured CD4+ T cells underwent TCR sequencing with the Oncomine TCR Beta short-read assay at the Johns Hopkins FTIC core. Genomic DNA was extracted from the cultured CD4+ T cells with the QIAamp micro DNA kit. Oncomine TCR Beta libraries made from cultured CD4+ T cells were pooled using unique dual indexes and sequenced on an Illumina iSeq 100. As for how the authors treated the data: Non-productive sequences were removed, and CDR3s not starting with C, not ending with F or W, or shorter than 7 amino acids were discarded. The MANAFEST web application identified antigen-specific clonotypes by comparing peptide-stimulated wells against reference wells and other culture wells. Positive clones required FDR below 0.05, an odds ratio above 5, and productive frequency above 0.1% in at least two of three replicate wells. A clonotype was classed as cross-reactive if the clonotype showed significant expansion both in SARS-CoV-2 spike wells and in at least one common cold coronavirus spike condition. Levenshtein distances (stringdist) and unrooted phylogenetic trees (ape) in R version 3.6.1 were used to assess CDR3 homology. TCRdb ran its own pipeline on the public reads, namely fastp trimming at Q25 and MiXCR clone calling, and kept in-frame beta chains. Rows are unified per CDR3 protein, each entry keeping the most common DNA and genes. TCRdb, rather than the study authors, made the V and J calls. The sample table lists some 11,000 distinct CDR3 sequences, roughly 44% of them with a count of one. Of the sample, about 17% is held by the ten largest clones.

This clonotype was obtained from a human donor with COVID-19. Recombination linked TRBV5-6 to TRBJ1-5; a stretch of 9 junction bases matches TRBD1. The sequencing sample was made of cultured CD4+ T cells from blood. Read as DNA, the sequence is TGTGCCAGCAGCACGGACAGGGGAGGTATGGATCAGCCCCAGCATTTT. This is translated as CASSTDRGGMDQPQHF.